Below, 8 T cell receptor beta chains from the same sample are listed, as sequenced in a study of CD8 T cells in ankylosing spondylitis. TCRdb ran MiXCR on the 5' RACE reads and lists one entry per CDR3 protein. The sample lists under 300,000 distinct CDR3 sequences, under 20% occurring once. Sequencing was performed on blood, either unsorted or a sorted T cell fraction (not recorded which). These receptors originate from a male donor with ankylosing spondylitis or in good health (not recorded which).

The chain recombines TRBV3-1 with TRBJ1-1; no definite D call. The germline V gene encodes CDR1 LGHDT and CDR2 YNNKEL (reference sequence). V was pared by 2 bases and J by 8 bases, with 15 bases between. This CDR3 comprises 14 residues. CDR3 DNA: TGTGCCAGCAGCCAACACGGATCGGAAACCGAAGCTTTCTTT. Protein: CASSQHGSETEAFF.

In its sample, this clonotype was seen a few times. The V and J genes are TRBV12-3 or TRBV12-4 and TRBJ2-3; D call uncertain. V lost 7 bases and J lost 5, with 13 bases in between. This CDR3 region has 13 residues. CDR3 protein: CASIQRWRDTQYF. CDR3 nucleotides: TGTGCCAGCATTCAGCGTTGGAGAGATACGCAGTATTTT.

The chain carries TRBV5-1 and TRBJ2-4; no reliable D call. V was pared by 0 bases and J by 0 bases, with 13 bases between. The CDR3 is 17 residues long. Germline CDR1 reads SGHRS; CDR2 reads YFSETQ. CDR3 amino acids: CASSLGIYDLAKNIQYF. Written as DNA, the CDR3 is TGCGCCAGCAGCTTGGGGATTTATGATCTAGCCAAAAACATTCAGTACTTC. The full variable domain, its missing parts supplied by reference TRBV5-1 and TRBJ2-4, is KAGVTQTPRYLIKTRGQQVTLSCSPISGHRSVSWYQQTPGQGLQFLFEYFSETQRNKGNFPGRFSGRQFSNSRSEMNVSTLELGDSALYLCASSLGIYDLAKNIQYFGAGTRLSVL.

The chain employs TRBV12-3 or TRBV12-4 and TRBJ2-2, with TRBD2 identical over 14 bases. V trimming: 5 bases; J trimming: 5 bases; junction bases outside the gene matches: 16. The CDR3 is made up of 20 amino acids. In DNA, the CDR3 is TGTGCCAGCAGTGTTGGGACTAGCGGGAGCACGGTCCCAAGAACCGGGGAGCTGTTTTTT. It codes for CASSVGTSGSTVPRTGELFF.

This clonotype was recorded at least ten times. The chain couples TRBV12-3 or TRBV12-4 to TRBJ2-7; D ambiguous. This CDR3 spans 14 amino acids. The V end was cut by 10 bases, the J end by 4 bases, with 20 bases between. The CDR3 nucleotides read TGTGCCACGTCCGGCCCTGAGGCCTTTTACGAGCAGTACTTC. Its translation is CATSGPEAFYEQYF.

The table lists this clonotype with many counts. This chain uses TRBV6-5 with TRBJ2-1; a possible D gene is TRBD1 (6 bases). V dropped 5 bases and J dropped 5 bases, with 10 bases sitting between them. The CDR3 sequence is 13 residues long. The germline CDR1 and CDR2 sequences are MNHEY and SVGAGI. CDR3 amino acids: CASSNTGNNEQFF. The CDR3, as DNA: TGTGCCAGCAGTAACACAGGGAACAATGAGCAGTTCTTC.

This clonotype was counted at least ten times. This chain links TRBV5-6 with TRBJ2-1; possible D gene TRBD2, 5 bases. V was cut by 2 bases and J by 5 bases, with 17 bases left in between. Germline CDR1 reads SGHDT; CDR2 reads YYEEEE. The CDR3 covers 16 residues. In DNA form, the CDR3 reads TGTGCCAGCAGCTTATCCAATGTCGGGGAAAACAATGAGCAGTTCTTC. Its translation is CASSLSNVGENNEQFF.

This clonotype was counted between two and nine times. The chain has TRBV18 and TRBJ1-1; 10 bases match TRBD1. The length of the CDR3 is 16 residues. J lost 3 bases, V lost 0 bases, and 4 bases had no gene match. Germline CDR1 is KGHSH and CDR2 is LQKENI. The CDR3 protein is CASSPPGTGVYTEAFF. The CDR3 bases are TGTGCCAGCTCACCACCGGGGACAGGGGTATACACTGAAGCTTTCTTT.